The 14 T cell receptor beta chains below all came from one sample that was sequenced in a study of radiotherapy plus CTLA-4 blockade in lung cancer. TCRdb's table, derived via immunoSEQ multiplex PCR, lists solely in-frame clones and lacks some. This table holds 45,000 to 55,000 clones, approximately 78% found once. This sample comprised peripheral blood, obtained from a patient treated with radiotherapy plus ipilimumab. These receptors were taken from a human donor with non-small cell lung cancer who had stable disease on radiotherapy plus ipilimumab.

The rearrangement links TRBV7-9 to TRBJ1-3; a weak D match, TRBD1 (5 bases). There are 11 residues in the CDR3. V was clipped by 5 bases and J by 7 bases, with 6 bases between them. Germline V gene data show CDR1 as SEHNR and CDR2 as FQNEAQ (reference sequence). CDR3 region: CASSRGNTIYF. The CDR3 bases are TGTGCCAGCAGCCGGGGGAACACCATATATTTT.

The chain carries TRBV5-1 and TRBJ2-7, with TRBD2 matching over 7 bases. Germline-derived CDR1 and CDR2 are SGHRS and YFSETQ. The CDR3 totals 15 residues. With 1 base clipped from V and 6 bases from J, the junction kept 10 bases outside the gene matches. The CDR3 loop is CASSLSFGGSGEQYF. In nucleotides, the CDR3 is TGCGCCAGCAGCTTGAGTTTCGGGGGGTCCGGCGAGCAGTACTTC.

V is TRBV27 and J is TRBJ2-6; D gene ambiguous. Trimming took 1 base from V and 0 from J, leaving 4 bases between them. The CDR3 is 15 amino acids. In germline, CDR1 is MNHEY, CDR2 SMNVEV (reference sequence). This CDR3 is CASSLFYSGANVLTF. The CDR3 bases are TGTGCCAGCAGTTTATTCTACTCTGGGGCCAACGTCCTGACTTTC.

The chain has TRBV25-1 and TRBJ2-4; 7 bases are a match to TRBD1. This CDR3 region has 14 residues. Germline V gives CDR1 MGHDK, CDR2 SYGVNS. Losses at the gene ends were 5 bases for V and 0 bases for J; bases not matched to a gene: 1. The CDR3 sequence is CASSQGVAKNIQYF. The CDR3 region has the DNA TGTGCCAGCAGTCAGGGGGTAGCCAAAAACATTCAGTACTTC. The entire variable domain, with the rest obtained from reference TRBV25-1 and TRBJ2-4, is as follows: EADIYQTPRYLVIGTGKKITLECSQTMGHDKMYWYQQDPGMELHLIHYSYGVNSTEKGDLSSESTVSRIRTEHFPLTLESARPSHTSQYLCASSQGVAKNIQYFGAGTRLSVL.

This clone has a single count. V usage is TRBV4-1 and J usage is TRBJ2-3, with TRBD2 matching over 7 bases. Looked up from germline, CDR1 is MGHRA and CDR2 is YSYEKL. This CDR3 is built from 17 residues. After removal of 4 bases from V and 1 base from J, the junction contained 11 bases not matched to a gene. The CDR3 sequence: CASSPRFGSGGTDTQYF. The CDR3 nucleotides are TGCGCCAGCAGCCCCCGGTTCGGGAGCGGGGGCACAGATACGCAGTATTTT.

A single count supports this clone. This chain connects TRBV5-6 to TRBJ2-1, with 14 bases identical to TRBD2. In germline, CDR1 is SGHDT, CDR2 YYEEEE. J lost 6 bases, V lost 5 bases, and 4 bases had no gene match. The CDR3 runs 15 residues. Written as DNA, the CDR3 is TGTGCCAGCAGTTTGACTAGCGGGAGGGCCAATGAGCAGTTCTTC. Encoded protein: CASSLTSGRANEQFF.

The CDR3: CASSSTGRYGYTF. As DNA, the CDR3 is TGTGCCAGCAGTTCGACAGGGCGCTATGGCTACACCTTC. The rearrangement joins TRBV6-6 to TRBJ1-2; 7 nucleotides agree with TRBD1. V lost 4 bases and J lost 4; bases outside the gene matches: 3. Germline lookup yields CDR1 MNHNY and CDR2 SVGAGI (reference sequence). This CDR3 has 13 amino acids.

This clone was found once. The chain links TRBV4-2 to TRBJ2-5; 12 positions agree with TRBD2. In germline, CDR1 is LGHNA, CDR2 YNFKEQ. The junction had 23 bases not matched to a gene; V was cut back by 4 bases and J by 5 bases. This CDR3 has 21 amino acids. CDR3 residues: CASSRVLPGLAGTTSGETQYF. CDR3 DNA: TGTGCCAGCAGCCGAGTCTTACCGGGACTAGCGGGTACAACCTCAGGGGAGACCCAGTACTTC.

The V gene is TRBV25-1, the J gene TRBJ2-3, with D possibly TRBD1 on 6 matching bases. Germline lookup yields CDR1 MGHDK and CDR2 SYGVNS. The V and J ends lost 5 bases and 3 bases respectively, with 15 bases between them. The CDR3 is 15 amino acids. CDR3 nucleotides: TGTGCCAGCAGTAGGGACACCTCCCCGACAGATACGCAGTATTTT. This gives the protein CASSRDTSPTDTQYF.

The chain recombines TRBV29-1 with TRBJ2-3; TRBD2 aligns across 9 bases. Germline trimming cut 5 bases from V and 1 base from J; bases unmatched to any gene: 7. Germline lookup yields CDR1 SQVTM and CDR2 ANQGSEA. The CDR3 sequence is 15 residues long. CDR3 sequence (DNA): TGCAGCGTTCCCGGGACTAGCAGCGGCACAGATACGCAGTATTTT. Translation: CSVPGTSSGTDTQYF.

The chain combines TRBV19 with TRBJ2-5, with a possible D match to TRBD1 (5 bases). Per the germline V gene, CDR1 is LNHDA and CDR2 is SQIVND (reference sequence). The V and J ends lost 4 bases and 4 bases respectively, with 16 bases between them. There are 15 residues in the CDR3. The CDR3 nucleotides read TGTGCCAGTAGTACCGTTACAGGCGTCGGAGAGACCCAGTACTTC. It codes for CASSTVTGVGETQYF.

This rearrangement joins TRBV6-6 to TRBJ2-5, with 7 bases aligning to TRBD1. J gave up 3 bases and V 6 bases, and 13 bases lay outside the gene matches. The CDR3 sequence is 16 residues long. The germline gives CDR1 MNHNY, CDR2 SVGAGI (reference sequence). The CDR3 sequence is CASRDSGGSVKETQYF. The CDR3 bases are TGTGCCAGCAGGGATTCAGGGGGTTCGGTGAAAGAGACCCAGTACTTC.

The genes are TRBV7-2 and TRBJ1-5, with D perhaps matching TRBD1 (6 bases). V was shortened by 5 bases and J by 5 bases, with 10 bases between the two germline ends. The CDR3 covers 13 residues. Germline V CDR1 and CDR2: SGHTA, FQGNSA. CDR3 sequence reads: CASSAAGDQPQHF. CDR3 nucleotide sequence: TGTGCCAGCAGCGCGGCAGGGGATCAGCCCCAGCATTTT.

This clone was observed a few times. This chain joins TRBV6-4 and TRBJ2-3; D might be TRBD2 (6 bases). Trimming took off 5 bases at V and 4 bases at J, with 16 bases between the two ends. The germline V gene has CDR1 MRHNA and CDR2 SNTAGT. CDR3 length: 15 residues. CDR3 DNA sequence: TGTGCCAGCAGTCCCAAACCGGGAGCACCAGATACGCAGTATTTT. Protein: CASSPKPGAPDTQYF.